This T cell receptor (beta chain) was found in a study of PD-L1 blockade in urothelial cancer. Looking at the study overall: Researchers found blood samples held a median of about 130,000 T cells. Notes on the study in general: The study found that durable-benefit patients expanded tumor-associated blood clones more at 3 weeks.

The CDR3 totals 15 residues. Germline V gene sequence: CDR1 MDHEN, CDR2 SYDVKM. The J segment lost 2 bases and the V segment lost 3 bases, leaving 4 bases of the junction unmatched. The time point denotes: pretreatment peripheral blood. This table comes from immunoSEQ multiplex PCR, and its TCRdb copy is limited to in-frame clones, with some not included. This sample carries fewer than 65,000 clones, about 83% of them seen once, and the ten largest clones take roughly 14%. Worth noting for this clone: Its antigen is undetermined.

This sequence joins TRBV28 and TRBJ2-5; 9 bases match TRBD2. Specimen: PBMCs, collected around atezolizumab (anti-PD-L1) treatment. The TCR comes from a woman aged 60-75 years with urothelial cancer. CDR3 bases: TGTGCCAGCAGTTTTATAGCGGGGGTTCAAGAGACCCAGTACTTC. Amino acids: CASSFIAGVQETQYF. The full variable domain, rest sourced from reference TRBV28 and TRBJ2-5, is DVKVTQSSRYLVKRTGEKVFLECVQDMDHENMFWYRQDPGLGLRLIYFSYDVKMKEKGDIPEGYSVSREKKERFSLILESASTNQTSMYLCASSFIAGVQETQYFGPGTRLLVL.